The present entry profiles one T cell receptor beta chain with its context. Its specificity is unknown. The authors incorporated unique molecular identifiers into the TCR beta cDNA libraries. Input amounts of about 0.85 to 10 million T cells were used. These gave about 500,000 cDNA molecules, so each molecule approximated one T cell. Using its own MiXCR run on the PCR reads, TCRdb lists one record per CDR3 protein. The repertoire holds 740,000 or so distinct CDR3 sequences, with around 50% as singletons. The data are from a study of post-analysis software for immune sequencing data. As for the study in general: Relapsing-remitting, secondary progressive and progressive-relapsing forms made up the multiple sclerosis disease courses.

The CDR3 length is 14 residues. Trimming removed 1 base from V and 13 bases from J, with 19 bases in between. General study findings and limits: When patients were compared with controls, about 5 TRBV segments were more frequent, TRBV5-6, TRBV5-1 and TRBV20-1 among them. Strong co-clustering by F measure was seen for same-batch samples. Diversity measured as normalized Chao1 was significantly lower in multiple sclerosis patients than in controls.

The TCR comes from a girl under 18 with multiple sclerosis. The chain joins TRBV12-3 or TRBV12-4 to TRBJ2-5; unclear D gene. The sample taken for sequencing was blood. The CDR3 DNA sequence: TGTGCCAGCAGTTTAGGCTCGATGGTGGCCGAGCGGTACTTC. Its protein is CASSLGSMVAERYF.